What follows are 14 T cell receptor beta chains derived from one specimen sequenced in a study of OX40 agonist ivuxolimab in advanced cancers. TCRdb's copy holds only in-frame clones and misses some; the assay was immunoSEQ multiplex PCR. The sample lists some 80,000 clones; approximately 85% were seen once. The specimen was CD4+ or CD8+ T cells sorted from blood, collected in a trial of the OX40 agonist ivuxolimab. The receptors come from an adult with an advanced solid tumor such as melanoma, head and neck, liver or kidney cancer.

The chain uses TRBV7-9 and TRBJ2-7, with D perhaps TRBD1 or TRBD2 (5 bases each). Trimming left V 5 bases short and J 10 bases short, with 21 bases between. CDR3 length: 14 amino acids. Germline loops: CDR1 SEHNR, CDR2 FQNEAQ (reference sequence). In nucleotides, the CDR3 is TGTGCCAGCAGCCCTGAGAACCGGGACGACGTACAGTACTTC. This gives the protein CASSPENRDDVQYF. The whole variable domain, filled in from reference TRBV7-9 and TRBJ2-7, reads DTGVSQNPRHKITKRGQNVTFRCDPISEHNRLYWYRQTLGQGPEFLTYFQNEAQLEKSRLLSDRFSAERPKGSFSTLEIQRTEQGDSAMYLCASSPENRDDVQYFGPGTRLTVT.

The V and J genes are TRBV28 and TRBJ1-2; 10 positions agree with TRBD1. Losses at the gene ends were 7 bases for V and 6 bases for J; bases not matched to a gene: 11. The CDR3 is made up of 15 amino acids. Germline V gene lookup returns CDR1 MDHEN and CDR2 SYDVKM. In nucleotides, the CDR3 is TGTGCCAGCAACCCGACAGGGGGCTCTGAAAATGGCTACACCTTC. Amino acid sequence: CASNPTGGSENGYTF.

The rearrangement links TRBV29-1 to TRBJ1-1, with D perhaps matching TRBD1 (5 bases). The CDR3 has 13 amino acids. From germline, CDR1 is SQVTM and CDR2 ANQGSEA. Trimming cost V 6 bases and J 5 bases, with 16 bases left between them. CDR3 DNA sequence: TGCAGCGTGACAGAGGGTGGGCGGACTGAAGCTTTCTTT. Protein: CSVTEGGRTEAFF.

The CDR3 coding sequence is TGTGCCAGCAGCGAGGACTTCTACGAGCAGTACTTC. This translates into CASSEDFYEQYF. This chain joins TRBV7-9 and TRBJ2-7; maybe TRBD2 (5 bases). Germline CDR1 is SEHNR and CDR2 is FQNEAQ (reference sequence). There are 12 residues in the CDR3. V was trimmed by 5 bases and J by 3 bases, leaving 8 bases between them.

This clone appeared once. CDR3 loop: CASSQGDVAGELFF. CDR3 coding DNA: TGTGCCAGCAGCCAGGGGGATGTCGCCGGGGAGCTGTTTTTT. This chain links TRBV7-6 with TRBJ2-2; TRBD1 agrees at 7 bases. This CDR3 region has 14 residues. V shed 5 bases, J shed 6 bases, and the junction held 6 bases outside the gene matches. Germline V gene data show CDR1 as SGHVS and CDR2 as FNYEAQ. Filled out from reference TRBV7-6 and TRBJ2-2, the complete variable domain reads GAGVSQSPRYKVTKRGQDVALRCDPISGHVSLYWYRQALGQGPEFLTYFNYEAQQDKSGLPNDRFSAERPEGSISTLTIQRTEQRDSAMYRCASSQGDVAGELFFGEGSRLTVL.

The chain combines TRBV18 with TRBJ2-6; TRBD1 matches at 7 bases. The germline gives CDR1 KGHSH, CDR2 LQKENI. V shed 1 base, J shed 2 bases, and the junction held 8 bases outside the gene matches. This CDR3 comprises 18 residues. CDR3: CASSPLQGVQTGANVLTF. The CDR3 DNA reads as TGTGCCAGCTCACCACTCCAGGGGGTCCAGACTGGGGCCAACGTCCTGACTTTC.

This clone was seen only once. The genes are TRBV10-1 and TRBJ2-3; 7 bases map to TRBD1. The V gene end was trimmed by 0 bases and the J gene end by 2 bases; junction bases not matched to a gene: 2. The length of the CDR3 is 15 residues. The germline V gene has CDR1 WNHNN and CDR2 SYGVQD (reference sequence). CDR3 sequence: CASSESGQPTDTQYF. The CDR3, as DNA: TGCGCCAGCAGTGAGTCGGGACAGCCCACAGATACGCAGTATTTT.

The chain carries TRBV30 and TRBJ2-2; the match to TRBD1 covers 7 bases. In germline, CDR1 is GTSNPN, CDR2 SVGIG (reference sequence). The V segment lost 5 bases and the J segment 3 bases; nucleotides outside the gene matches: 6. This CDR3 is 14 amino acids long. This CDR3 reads CAWSGTVYTGELFF. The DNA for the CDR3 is TGTGCCTGGTCGGGGACAGTTTACACCGGGGAGCTGTTTTTT.

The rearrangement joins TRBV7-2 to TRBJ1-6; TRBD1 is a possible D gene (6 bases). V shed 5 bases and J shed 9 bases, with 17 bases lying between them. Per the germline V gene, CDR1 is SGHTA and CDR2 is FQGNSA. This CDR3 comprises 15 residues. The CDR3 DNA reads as TGTGCCAGCAGCCGGGACATTTCCTTCGGTTCACCCCTCCACTTT. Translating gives CASSRDISFGSPLHF.

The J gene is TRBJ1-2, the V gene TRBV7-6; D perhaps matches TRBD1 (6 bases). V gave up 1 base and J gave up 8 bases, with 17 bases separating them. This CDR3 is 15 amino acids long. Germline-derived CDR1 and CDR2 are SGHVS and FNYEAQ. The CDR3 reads CASSLDVGALRGYTF. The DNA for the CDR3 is TGTGCCAGCAGCTTAGACGTGGGGGCCCTCCGGGGCTACACCTTC. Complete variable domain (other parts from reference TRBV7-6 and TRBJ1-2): GAGVSQSPRYKVTKRGQDVALRCDPISGHVSLYWYRQALGQGPEFLTYFNYEAQQDKSGLPNDRFSAERPEGSISTLTIQRTEQRDSAMYRCASSLDVGALRGYTFGSGTRLTVV.

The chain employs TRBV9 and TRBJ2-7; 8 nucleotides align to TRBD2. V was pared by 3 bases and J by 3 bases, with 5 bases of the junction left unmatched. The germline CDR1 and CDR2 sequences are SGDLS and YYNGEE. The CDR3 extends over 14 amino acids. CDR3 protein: CASSGSGGHYEQYF. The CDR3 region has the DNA TGTGCCAGCAGCGGCTCGGGGGGGCACTACGAGCAGTACTTC.

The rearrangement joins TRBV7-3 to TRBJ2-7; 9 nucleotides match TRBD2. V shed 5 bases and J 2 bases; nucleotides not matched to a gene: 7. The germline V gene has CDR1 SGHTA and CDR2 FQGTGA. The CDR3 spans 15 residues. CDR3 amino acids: CASSPERGAAYEQYF. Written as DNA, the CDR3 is TGTGCCAGCAGCCCCGAGCGGGGGGCCGCCTACGAGCAGTACTTC.

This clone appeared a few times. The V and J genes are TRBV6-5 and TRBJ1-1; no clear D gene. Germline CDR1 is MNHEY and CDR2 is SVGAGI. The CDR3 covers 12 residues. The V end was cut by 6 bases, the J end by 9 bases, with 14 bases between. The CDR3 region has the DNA TGTGCCAGCAGGACTCGAGACCTTCAAGCTTTCTTT. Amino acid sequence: CASRTRDLQAFF.

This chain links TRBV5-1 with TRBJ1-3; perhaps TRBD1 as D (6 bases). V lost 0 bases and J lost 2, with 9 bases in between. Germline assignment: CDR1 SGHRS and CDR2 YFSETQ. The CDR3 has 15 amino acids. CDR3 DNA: TGCGCCAGCAGCTTGGCCGGGGGCACTGGAAACACCATATATTTT. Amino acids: CASSLAGGTGNTIYF. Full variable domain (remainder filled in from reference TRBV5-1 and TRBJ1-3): KAGVTQTPRYLIKTRGQQVTLSCSPISGHRSVSWYQQTPGQGLQFLFEYFSETQRNKGNFPGRFSGRQFSNSRSEMNVSTLELGDSALYLCASSLAGGTGNTIYFGEGSWLTVV.